This TCR beta chain was captured in a study of T-cell reconstitution after alpha-beta-depleted transplantation in children. Study-wide results and caveats: About two months after transplant, alpha-beta T cells reportedly came from several hundred expanded graft clones.

Unique molecular identifiers were built into the TCRbeta library. TCRdb re-called the PCR reads through MiXCR, storing one row per CDR3 protein. The sample contains 600,000 to 700,000 distinct CDR3 sequences, roughly 14% of which appear only once. A few counts support this clonotype. The antigen remains undetermined. This CDR3 is 12 amino acids long. The V end was cut by 6 bases, the J end by 4 bases, with 9 bases between. Looked up from germline, CDR1 is ENHRY and CDR2 is SYGVKD. The source of this sequence is a girl aged 2 to 9 with congenital amegakaryocytic thrombocytopenia, due to receive a stem cell transplant. The rearrangement joins TRBV10-3 to TRBJ1-2, with D maybe TRBD1 (6 bases). Sequencing used PBMCs, obtained before TCRalphabeta/CD19-depleted stem cell transplant. The CDR3 nucleotides are TGTGCCATCAGATTAGGGGGCTATGGCTACACCTTC. The encoded protein is CAIRLGGYGYTF.